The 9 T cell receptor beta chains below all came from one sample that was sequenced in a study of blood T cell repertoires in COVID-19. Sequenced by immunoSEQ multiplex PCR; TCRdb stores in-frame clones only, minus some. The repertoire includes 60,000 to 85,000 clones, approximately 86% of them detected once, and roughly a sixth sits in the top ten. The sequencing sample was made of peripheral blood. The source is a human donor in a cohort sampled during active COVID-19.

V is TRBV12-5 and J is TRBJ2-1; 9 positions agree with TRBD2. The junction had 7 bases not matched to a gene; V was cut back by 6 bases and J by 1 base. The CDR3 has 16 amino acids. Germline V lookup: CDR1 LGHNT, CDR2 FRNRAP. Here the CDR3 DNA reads TGTGCTAGTGGCCCCATTAGCGGGAGTTCCTACAATGAGCAGTTCTTC. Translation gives CASGPISGSSYNEQFF.

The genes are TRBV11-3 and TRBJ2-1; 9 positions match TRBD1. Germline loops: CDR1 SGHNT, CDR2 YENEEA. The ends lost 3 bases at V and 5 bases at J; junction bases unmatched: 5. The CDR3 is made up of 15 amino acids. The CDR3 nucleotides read TGTGCCAGCAGCTTGGGACAGGGTAGGCACAATGAGCAGTTCTTC. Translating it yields CASSLGQGRHNEQFF.

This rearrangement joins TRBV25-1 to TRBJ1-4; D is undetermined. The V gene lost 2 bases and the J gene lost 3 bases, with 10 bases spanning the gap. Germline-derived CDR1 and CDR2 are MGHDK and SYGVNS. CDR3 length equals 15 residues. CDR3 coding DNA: TGTGCCAGCAGTGAAGGAGGGCGGCCTAATGAAAAACTGTTTTTT. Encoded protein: CASSEGGRPNEKLFF.

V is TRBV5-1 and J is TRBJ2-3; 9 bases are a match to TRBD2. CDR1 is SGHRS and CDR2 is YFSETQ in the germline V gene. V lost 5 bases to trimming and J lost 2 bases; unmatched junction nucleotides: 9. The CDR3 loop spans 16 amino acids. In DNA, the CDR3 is TGCGCCAGCAGGCTACAACTAGCGGGTAACACAGATACGCAGTATTTT. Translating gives CASRLQLAGNTDTQYF.

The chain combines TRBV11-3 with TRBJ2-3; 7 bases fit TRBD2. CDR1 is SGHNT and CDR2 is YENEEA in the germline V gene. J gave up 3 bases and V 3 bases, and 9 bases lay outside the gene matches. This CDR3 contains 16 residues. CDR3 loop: CASSLLFAGETDTQYF. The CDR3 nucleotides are TGTGCCAGCAGCTTGCTATTCGCGGGGGAGACAGATACGCAGTATTTT.

The CDR3 reads CASSVYRGLDTGELFF. CDR3 sequence (DNA): TGTGCCAGTAGTGTATACAGGGGGCTCGACACCGGGGAGCTGTTTTTT. The rearrangement joins TRBV19 to TRBJ2-2; 9 bases map to TRBD1. Per the germline V gene, CDR1 is LNHDA and CDR2 is SQIVND (reference sequence). The CDR3 sequence is 16 residues long. Unmatched junction bases numbered 7, after V lost 5 bases and J lost 3 bases.

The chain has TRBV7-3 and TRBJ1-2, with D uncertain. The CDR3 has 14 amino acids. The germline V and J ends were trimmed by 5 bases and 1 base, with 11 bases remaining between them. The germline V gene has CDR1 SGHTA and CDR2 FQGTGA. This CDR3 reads CASSPGDNNYGYTF. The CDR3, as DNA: TGTGCCAGCAGCCCCGGGGATAATAACTATGGCTACACCTTC.

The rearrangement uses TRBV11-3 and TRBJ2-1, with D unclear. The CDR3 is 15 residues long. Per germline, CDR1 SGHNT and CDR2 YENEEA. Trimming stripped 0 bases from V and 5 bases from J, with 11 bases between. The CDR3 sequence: CASSLEPQTNNEQFF. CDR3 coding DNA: TGTGCCAGCAGCTTAGAACCGCAGACAAACAATGAGCAGTTCTTC. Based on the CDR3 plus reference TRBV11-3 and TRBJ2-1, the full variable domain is EAGVVQSPRYKIIEKKQPVAFWCNPISGHNTLYWYLQNLGQGPELLIRYENEEAVDDSQLPKDRFSAERLKGVDSTLKIQPAELGDSAVYLCASSLEPQTNNEQFFGPGTRLTVL.

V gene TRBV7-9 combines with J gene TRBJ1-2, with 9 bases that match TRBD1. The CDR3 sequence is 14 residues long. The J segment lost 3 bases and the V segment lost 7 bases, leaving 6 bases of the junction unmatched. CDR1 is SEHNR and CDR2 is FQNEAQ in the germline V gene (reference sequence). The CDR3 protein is CASTQGAKDYGYTF. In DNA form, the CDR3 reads TGTGCCAGCACACAGGGGGCTAAGGACTATGGCTACACCTTC.